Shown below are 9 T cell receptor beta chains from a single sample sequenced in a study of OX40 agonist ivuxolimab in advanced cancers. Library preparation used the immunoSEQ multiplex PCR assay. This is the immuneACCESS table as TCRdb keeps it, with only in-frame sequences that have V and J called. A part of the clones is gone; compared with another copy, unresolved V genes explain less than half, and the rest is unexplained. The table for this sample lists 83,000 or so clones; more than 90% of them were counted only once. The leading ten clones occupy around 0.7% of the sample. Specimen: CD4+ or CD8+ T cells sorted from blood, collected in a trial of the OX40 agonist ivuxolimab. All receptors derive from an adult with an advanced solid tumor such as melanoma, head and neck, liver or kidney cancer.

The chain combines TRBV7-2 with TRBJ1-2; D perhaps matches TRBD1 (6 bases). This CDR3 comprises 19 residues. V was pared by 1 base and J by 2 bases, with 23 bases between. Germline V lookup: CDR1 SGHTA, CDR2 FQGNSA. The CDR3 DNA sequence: TGTGCCAGCAGCTTAGGATTGAGGGGGGGCTCATCACTAAACTATGGCTACACCTTC. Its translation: CASSLGLRGGSSLNYGYTF. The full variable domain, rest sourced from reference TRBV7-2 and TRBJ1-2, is GAGVSQSPSNKVTEKGKDVELRCDPISGHTALYWYRQSLGQGLEFLIYFQGNSAPDKSGLPSDRFSAERTGGSVSTLTIQRTQQEDSAVYLCASSLGLRGGSSLNYGYTFGSGTRLTVV.

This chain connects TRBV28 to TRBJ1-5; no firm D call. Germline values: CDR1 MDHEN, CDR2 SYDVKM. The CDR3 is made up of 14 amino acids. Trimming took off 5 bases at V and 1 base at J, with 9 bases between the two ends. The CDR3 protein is CASSPPGSNQPQHF. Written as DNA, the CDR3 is TGTGCCAGCAGTCCCCCTGGCAGCAATCAGCCCCAGCATTTT. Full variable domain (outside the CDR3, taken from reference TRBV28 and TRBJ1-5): DVKVTQSSRYLVKRTGEKVFLECVQDMDHENMFWYRQDPGLGLRLIYFSYDVKMKEKGDIPEGYSVSREKKERFSLILESASTNQTSMYLCASSPPGSNQPQHFGDGTRLSIL.

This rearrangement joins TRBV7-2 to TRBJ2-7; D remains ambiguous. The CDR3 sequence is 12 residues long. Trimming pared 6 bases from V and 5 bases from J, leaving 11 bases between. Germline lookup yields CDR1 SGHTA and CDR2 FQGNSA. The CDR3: CASSPATNEQYF. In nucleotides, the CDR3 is TGTGCCAGCAGTCCGGCGACCAACGAGCAGTACTTC.

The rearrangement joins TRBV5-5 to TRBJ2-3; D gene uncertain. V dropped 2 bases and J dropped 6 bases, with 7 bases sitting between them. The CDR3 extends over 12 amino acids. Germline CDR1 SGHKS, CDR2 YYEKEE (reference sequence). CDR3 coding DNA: TGTGCCAGCAGCTTTGGTTGGGATACGCAGTATTTT. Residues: CASSFGWDTQYF.

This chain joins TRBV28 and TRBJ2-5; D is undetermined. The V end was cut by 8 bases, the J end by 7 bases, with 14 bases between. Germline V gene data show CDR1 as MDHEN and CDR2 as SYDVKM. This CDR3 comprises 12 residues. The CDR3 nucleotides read TGTGCCAGCGAAGTATCCCGTGGGACCCAGTACTTC. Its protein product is CASEVSRGTQYF.

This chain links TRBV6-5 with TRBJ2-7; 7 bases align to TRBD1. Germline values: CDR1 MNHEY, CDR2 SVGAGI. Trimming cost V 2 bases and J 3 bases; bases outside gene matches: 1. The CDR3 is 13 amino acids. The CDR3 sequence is CASSYDRDYEQYF. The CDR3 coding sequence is TGTGCCAGCAGTTACGACAGGGACTACGAGCAGTACTTC.

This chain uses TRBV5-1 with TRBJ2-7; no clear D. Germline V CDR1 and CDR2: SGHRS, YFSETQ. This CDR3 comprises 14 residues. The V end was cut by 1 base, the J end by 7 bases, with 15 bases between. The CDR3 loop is CASSLRASGTEQYF. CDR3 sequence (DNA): TGCGCCAGCAGCTTGAGGGCATCAGGAACTGAGCAGTACTTC. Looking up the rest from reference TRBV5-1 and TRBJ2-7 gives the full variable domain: KAGVTQTPRYLIKTRGQQVTLSCSPISGHRSVSWYQQTPGQGLQFLFEYFSETQRNKGNFPGRFSGRQFSNSRSEMNVSTLELGDSALYLCASSLRASGTEQYFGPGTRLTVT.

The CDR3 DNA sequence: TGTGCCTGGAGTGTCCCCCTAGCGGGTCCACTTTACAATGAGCAGTTCTTC. As protein: CAWSVPLAGPLYNEQFF. The chain links TRBV30 to TRBJ2-1; the match to TRBD2 covers 8 bases. CDR1 is GTSNPN and CDR2 is SVGIG in the germline V gene (reference sequence). V trimming: 0 bases; J trimming: 4 bases; junction bases outside the gene matches: 11. The CDR3 is 17 residues long.

CDR3 amino acids: CATIQTDSGNTIYF. CDR3 bases: TGTGCCACAATACAGACAGACTCTGGAAACACCATATATTTT. This chain joins TRBV7-9 and TRBJ1-3; possible D gene TRBD1, 5 bases. The CDR3 runs to 14 residues. Trimming pared 10 bases from V and 0 bases from J, leaving 13 bases between. CDR1 is SEHNR and CDR2 is FQNEAQ in the germline V gene (reference sequence).